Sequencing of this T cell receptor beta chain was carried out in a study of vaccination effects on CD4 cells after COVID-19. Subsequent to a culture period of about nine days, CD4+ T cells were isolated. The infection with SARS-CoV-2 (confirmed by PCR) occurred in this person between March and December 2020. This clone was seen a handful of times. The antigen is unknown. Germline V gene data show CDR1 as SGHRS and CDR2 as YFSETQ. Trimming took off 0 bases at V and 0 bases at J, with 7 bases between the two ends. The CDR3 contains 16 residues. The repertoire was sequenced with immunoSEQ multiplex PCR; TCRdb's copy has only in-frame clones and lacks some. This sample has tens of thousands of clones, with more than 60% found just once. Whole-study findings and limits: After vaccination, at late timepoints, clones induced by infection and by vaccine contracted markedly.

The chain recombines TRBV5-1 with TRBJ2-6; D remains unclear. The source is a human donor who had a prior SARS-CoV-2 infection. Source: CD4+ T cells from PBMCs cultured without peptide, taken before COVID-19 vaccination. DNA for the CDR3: TGCGCCAGCAGCTTGGGGCCAGGCTCTGGGGCCAACGTCCTGACTTTC. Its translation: CASSLGPGSGANVLTF.